Sequencing of this TCR beta chain was carried out in a study of CD8 T cells in ankylosing spondylitis. This clonotype was detected only a few times. As yet, its antigen is unknown. Study-wide results and limits: Reportedly, disease-linked clones are significantly enriched in ankylosing spondylitis patients' matched synovial fluid. Past research had described some motif variants in reactive arthritis synovial fluid and blood. CD8+ cells made up the disease-linked clones, which were relatively rare in peripheral blood.

Germline CDR1 is SGHKS and CDR2 is YYEKEE (reference sequence). Trimming stripped 4 bases from V and 4 bases from J, with 15 bases between. This CDR3 is 15 amino acids long. TCRdb fed the 5' RACE reads into MiXCR, producing one record per CDR3 protein. The data contain about 140,000 distinct CDR3 sequences, 6.5% to 8.5% of them seen just once; the ten biggest clones take up under 7.5%. V and J are TRBV5-5 and TRBJ2-1; the D is unclear. The sequence was collected from a male donor with ankylosing spondylitis. The sample consisted of synovial fluid, either unsorted or a sorted T cell fraction (not recorded which). This CDR3 reads CASSIHLGPYNEQFF. Written as DNA, the CDR3 is TGTGCCAGCAGCATACACCTCGGCCCTTACAATGAGCAGTTCTTC.